Below, one T cell receptor beta chain is given with its context. The antigen is undetermined. Healthy donors of bone marrow made up the group. These data originate in a study of cytomegalovirus exposure and HLA in healthy donors. Trimming at V came to 3 bases and at J to 2 bases, leaving 4 bases not matched to a gene. This CDR3 region has 15 residues. Germline CDR1 LNHDA, CDR2 SQIVND (reference sequence). Study results and caveats: As was reported, the classifier diagnosed cytomegalovirus status with high specificity and sensitivity.

Amplification used 60 Vbeta primers and 13 Jbeta primers. As processed by the authors: Later, an analysis found some 80 million unique TCR beta chains, and 9.5 million to 11 million of these were shared. Libraries were prepared by immunoSEQ multiplex PCR; TCRdb keeps only in-frame clonotypes and omits some of them. D and trimming come from the DNA, and the V and J calls and clone size come from that table. Counted here are about 130,000 clones, about 80% occurring once; the ten biggest clones make up 2.2%. The receptor's source is a man aged 30 to 45 in good health and CMV-seronegative. The genes are TRBV19 and TRBJ2-1, with 7 bases identical to TRBD1. Sample: PBMCs. CDR3 DNA sequence: TGTGCCAGTAGTATTGGGACAGCAACCTACAATGAGCAGTTCTTC. This encodes CASSIGTATYNEQFF.